The 3 T cell receptor beta chains below come from one sample, sequenced in a study of blood T cell repertoires in COVID-19. Repertoires were generated with immunoSEQ multiplex PCR, while TCRdb's copy carries only in-frame clones and drops some. The table lists some 200,000 clones, about 87% of them singletons. The sequencing input was peripheral blood. The origin of the receptors is a man between 65 and 85 years old with acute or convalescent COVID-19.

The genes are TRBV5-4 and TRBJ2-5; the match to TRBD2 covers 11 bases. CDR3 size: 17 residues. Germline assignment: CDR1 SGHNT and CDR2 YYREEE (reference sequence). The V gene end was trimmed by 4 bases and the J gene end by 5 bases; junction bases not matched to a gene: 13. The CDR3 DNA is TGTGCCAGCAGCACGGGGACTAGCGGACCAACGGGGGAGACCCAGTACTTC. It translates to CASSTGTSGPTGETQYF.

The genes are TRBV5-6 and TRBJ2-2; TRBD2 aligns across 8 bases. V lost 3 bases and J lost 3; bases outside the gene matches: 13. Germline-derived CDR1 and CDR2 are SGHDT and YYEEEE. The CDR3 is 18 residues long. The CDR3 nucleotides are TGTGCCAGCAGCTCGCGTTCGGGAGGGCCGCTACACACCGGGGAGCTGTTTTTT. It yields the protein CASSSRSGGPLHTGELFF.

The chain carries TRBV21-1 and TRBJ2-2; no DNA check was done on the table's D call, TRBD2. TRBV21-1 is an annotated pseudogene. The CDR3 sequence is 17 residues long. The CDR3 coding sequence is TGTGCCAGCAGGGGAGCGGGTGCTAGTGGGGGCACCGGGGAGCTGTTTTTT. Its protein is CASRGAGASGGTGELFF.